This T cell receptor beta chain was identified in a study of blood T cell repertoires in COVID-19. The wider study: Nucleic acid was either cDNA or gDNA, and it came from T cells, B-cell-depleted T cells, or PBMCs.

Clones were read by immunoSEQ multiplex PCR, and TCRdb kept only the in-frame ones, dropping some. The data hold approximately 61,000 clones, with approximately 83% observed a single time. CDR1 and CDR2 from the germline V gene are MDHEN and SYDVKM. CDR3 length: 15 residues. Trimming pared 6 bases from V and 4 bases from J, leaving 15 bases between. This TCR derives from a middle-aged man with COVID-19, enrolled during active disease. Sequencing input: peripheral blood. The rearrangement uses TRBV28 and TRBJ1-4; D not resolved. CDR3 loop: CASSPAGNRNEKLFF. CDR3 bases: TGTGCCAGCAGCCCAGCGGGCAACCGTAATGAAAAACTGTTTTTT.